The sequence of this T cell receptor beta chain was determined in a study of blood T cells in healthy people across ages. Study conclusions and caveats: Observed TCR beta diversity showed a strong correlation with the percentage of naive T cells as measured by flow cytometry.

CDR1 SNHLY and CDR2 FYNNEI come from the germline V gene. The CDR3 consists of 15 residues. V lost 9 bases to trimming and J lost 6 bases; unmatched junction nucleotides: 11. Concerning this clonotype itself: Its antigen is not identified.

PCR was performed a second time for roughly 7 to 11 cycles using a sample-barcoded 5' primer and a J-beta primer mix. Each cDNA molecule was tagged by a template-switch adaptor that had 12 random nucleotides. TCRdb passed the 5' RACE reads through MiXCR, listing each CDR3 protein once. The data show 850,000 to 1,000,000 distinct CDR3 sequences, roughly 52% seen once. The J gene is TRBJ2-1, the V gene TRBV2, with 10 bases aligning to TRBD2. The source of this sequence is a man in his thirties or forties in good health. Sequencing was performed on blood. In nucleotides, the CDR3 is TGTGCCAGGACGAGAGCGGGAGGGCAGGCCAATGAGCAGTTCTTC. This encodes CARTRAGGQANEQFF.